This T cell receptor (beta chain) is from a study of breast tumors, draining lymph nodes, adjacent tissues. TCRdb re-called the multiplex PCR reads with MiXCR, one entry per CDR3 protein. The table shows 120,000 or so distinct CDR3 sequences, with 15% to 20% occurring only once. V lost 3 bases and J lost 0; bases outside the gene matches: 5. In germline, CDR1 is SGHVS, CDR2 FQNEAQ. This CDR3 is built from 18 residues. This clonotype was found many times. Antigen: not known. The study, taken as a whole, reports: The lymph node origin of tumor T cells was framed as consistent with a hypothesis, not demonstrated. Tumor and nontumor repertoires were significantly more similar in luminal-like than in basal-like breast cancer. Tumors had less TCR diversity than lymph nodes, more than nontumor tissue.

Samples came from axillary lymph nodes draining the breast cancer. This sequence was found in a female donor with breast cancer. Some clones in this sample may be carry-over from other donors' samples. Sequencing input: axillary lymph node tissue. The gene calls are TRBV7-8 and TRBJ2-1, with 13 nucleotides matching TRBD2. The CDR3, as DNA: TGTGCCAGCAGCTTTGGGACTAGCGGGGCCCTCTCCTACAATGAGCAGTTCTTC. It encodes CASSFGTSGALSYNEQFF.